A selection of T cell receptor beta chains follows, all from one sample in a study of blood T cell repertoires in COVID-19. Sequenced by immunoSEQ multiplex PCR; TCRdb stores in-frame clones only, minus some. This sample yields 270,000 or so clones, of which roughly 86% are seen a single time; roughly 8% belongs to the top ten. Sequenced input: peripheral blood. The receptors derive from a man aged 40-49 years with active or convalescent COVID-19. The CDR3 runs from the conserved cysteine through the conserved F or W. A D gene is named only where the DNA matches it firmly. For some rows the clone size is stated as once, few or many, or as a class when expanded; others skip it.

d_call | clone_size | j_call | v_call | cdr3_aa | cdr3_nt
TRBD2 | - | TRBJ2-1 | TRBV10-2 | CATLAGFDNEQFF | TGCGCCACCCTAGCGGGATTCGACAATGAGCAGTTCTTC
- | - | TRBJ1-6 | TRBV19 | CASSISNSPLHF | TGTGCCAGTAGTATATCGAATTCACCCCTCCACTTT
- | - | TRBJ1-1 | TRBV19 | CASSSLAGPRGSEAFF | TGTGCCAGTAGCTCCCTGGCGGGACCTAGGGGTTCGGAAGCTTTCTTT
- | - | TRBJ1-4 | TRBV5-1 | CASSLSGNEKLFF | TGCGCCAGCAGCTTGTCGGGGAATGAAAAACTGTTTTTT
TRBD1 | - | TRBJ1-2 | TRBV28 | CASSFLRGRQENYGYTF | TGTGCCAGCAGTTTTCTGAGGGGGCGGCAGGAAAACTATGGCTACACCTTC
- | - | TRBJ1-3 | TRBV7-3 | CASSLTHFGSGNTIYF | TGTGCCAGCAGCTTAACTCACTTCGGCTCTGGAAACACCATATATTTT
- | few | TRBJ2-5 | TRBV20-1 | CSASRQTQYF | TGCAGTGCTAGCAGGCAGACCCAGTACTTC
TRBD2 | - | TRBJ2-4 | TRBV30 | CAGGGLPQNIQYF | TGTGCCGGCGGGGGTCTGCCCCAAAACATTCAGTACTTC
- | - | TRBJ1-3 | TRBV9 | CASSVTRVAGNTIYF | TGTGCCAGCAGCGTTACCCGGGTGGCTGGAAACACCATATATTTT
- | once | TRBJ2-6 | TRBV9 | CASSGALSGANVLTF | TGTGCCAGCAGCGGGGCTTTGTCTGGGGCCAACGTCCTGACTTTC
- | - | TRBJ1-2 | TRBV27 | CASSLKGNYGYTF | TGTGCCAGCAGTTTAAAGGGGAACTATGGCTACACCTTC
TRBD2 | - | TRBJ2-2 | TRBV5-1 | CASSWRVAGMNTGELFF | TGCGCCAGCAGCTGGAGGGTAGCGGGGATGAACACCGGGGAGCTGTTTTTT
TRBD2 | - | TRBJ2-1 | TRBV25-1 | CVSSIPGGVDYNEQFF | TGTGTCAGCAGCATCCCCGGGGGGGTAGATTACAATGAGCAGTTCTTC
TRBD1 | - | TRBJ1-4 | TRBV12-5 | CASGPSGWGQKATNEKLFF | TGTGCTAGTGGTCCGTCCGGGTGGGGACAGAAGGCAACTAATGAAAAACTGTTTTTT
- | - | TRBJ2-1 | TRBV5-4 | CASSREYNEQFF | TGTGCCAGCAGCCGAGAATACAATGAGCAGTTCTTC
TRBD2 | - | TRBJ2-7 | TRBV5-1 | CASSAIAGDPYEQYF | TGCGCCAGCAGCGCCATAGCGGGAGACCCCTACGAGCAGTACTTC
- | once | TRBJ1-5 | TRBV30 | CAWSVDTNQPQHF | TGTGCCTGGAGTGTGGACACCAATCAGCCCCAGCATTTT
- | - | TRBJ2-1 | TRBV5-4 | CASSSQDRRYNEQFF | TGTGCCAGCAGCTCCCAAGATAGGAGATACAATGAGCAGTTCTTC
TRBD2 | - | TRBJ2-7 | TRBV2 | CASSEVSSGSSYEQYF | TGTGCCAGCAGTGAAGTATCCAGCGGGAGCTCCTACGAGCAGTACTTC
TRBD1 | - | TRBJ1-1 | TRBV12-5 | CASGLVGTEAFF | TGTGCTAGTGGTTTGGTAGGGACAGAGGCTTTCTTT
TRBD1 | - | TRBJ1-4 | TRBV5-4 | CASSLNRGGATNEKLFF | TGTGCCAGCAGCTTGAATAGAGGGGGCGCAACTAATGAAAAACTGTTTTTT
TRBD1 | - | TRBJ1-3 | TRBV4-1 | CASSQPGGSSGNTIYF | TGCGCCAGCAGCCAACCAGGGGGTAGCTCTGGAAACACCATATATTTT
- | - | TRBJ2-5 | TRBV6-5 | CASSYGRETQYF | TGTGCCAGCAGTTACGGGCGTGAGACCCAGTACTTC
TRBD1 | - | TRBJ2-7 | TRBV6-5 | CASRQWTGAYEQYF | TGTGCCAGCAGGCAATGGACAGGGGCCTACGAGCAGTACTTC
- | few | TRBJ1-1 | TRBV5-6 | CASSLEGKGAFF | TGTGCCAGCAGCCTGGAGGGGAAGGGGGCTTTCTTT
TRBD1 | - | TRBJ2-5 | TRBV2 | CASSTGQPRRDRGQETQYF | TGTGCCAGCAGTACAGGCCAGCCCCGCCGGGACAGGGGACAGGAGACCCAGTACTTC
TRBD1 | few | TRBJ2-2 | TRBV7-2 | CASSLSYDRERELFF | TGTGCCAGCAGCTTATCCTACGACAGGGAAAGGGAGCTGTTTTTT
TRBD1 | - | TRBJ2-7 | TRBV5-1 | CASSLVQGAYEQYF | TGCGCCAGCAGCTTGGTTCAGGGGGCGTACGAGCAGTACTTC
- | - | TRBJ2-2 | TRBV29-1 | CSVPSGELFF | TGCAGCGTCCCTTCCGGGGAGCTGTTTTTT
TRBD1 | - | TRBJ1-2 | TRBV4-2 | CASSQVGPGQGNYGYTF | TGTGCCAGCAGCCAAGTAGGACCGGGACAGGGGAACTATGGCTACACCTTC
TRBD2 | - | TRBJ2-1 | TRBV5-4 | CASSSRLAGNNEQFF | TGTGCCAGCAGCTCTCGGTTAGCGGGGAACAATGAGCAGTTCTTC
TRBD1 | - | TRBJ1-1 | TRBV5-1 | CASSPGQLGATEAFF | TGCGCCAGCAGCCCGGGACAGTTGGGAGCCACTGAAGCTTTCTTT
- | - | TRBJ2-4 | TRBV6-5 | CASSYSLQGGDIQYF | TGTGCCAGCAGTTACTCGTTACAGGGAGGGGACATTCAGTACTTC
TRBD2 | - | TRBJ2-1 | TRBV6-4 | CASRDSGTSEQFF | TGTGCCAGCAGAGACAGCGGGACCTCAGAGCAGTTCTTC
- | - | TRBJ1-2 | TRBV3-1/TRBV3-2 | CASSQDLEFYGYTF | TGTGCCAGCAGCCAAGATTTGGAGTTCTATGGCTACACCTTC
TRBD1 | - | TRBJ1-3 | TRBV10-3 | CATGGTGAGNTIYF | TGTGCCACCGGAGGGACAGGGGCTGGAAACACCATATATTTT
TRBD1 | - | TRBJ1-4 | TRBV7-2 | CASSSQGASEKLFF | TGTGCCAGCAGCTCCCAGGGGGCGAGTGAAAAACTGTTTTTT
- | - | TRBJ2-1 | TRBV4-1 | CASSQDFKNEQFF | TGCGCCAGCAGCCAAGATTTTAAAAATGAGCAGTTCTTC
TRBD1 | few | TRBJ1-5 | TRBV19 | CASSRDRGRGSQHF | TGTGCCAGTAGTCGAGACAGGGGGCGCGGGTCCCAGCATTTT
- | - | TRBJ1-4 | TRBV28 | CASSSPQGLGEKLFF | TGTGCCAGCAGTTCTCCCCAGGGACTCGGGGAAAAACTGTTTTTT
TRBD1 | - | TRBJ2-7 | TRBV10-3 | CAIQGVLYEQYF | TGTGCCATACAGGGGGTTCTCTACGAGCAGTACTTC
- | - | TRBJ2-7 | TRBV2 | CASSVDSRSQQYF | TGTGCCAGCAGTGTCGATTCGAGGTCACAGCAGTACTTC
- | - | TRBJ1-5 | TRBV4-1 | CASSQGLAQPQHF | TGCGCCAGCAGCCAAGGACTGGCTCAGCCCCAGCATTTT
- | - | TRBJ2-7 | TRBV4-1 | CASSHRLAEYEQYF | TGCGCCAGCAGCCACCGGTTAGCGGAGTACGAGCAGTACTTC
- | - | TRBJ1-3 | TRBV5-1 | CASSLEQGSGNTIYF | TGCGCCAGCAGCTTGGAACAGGGTTCTGGAAACACCATATATTTT
TRBD2 | - | TRBJ2-1 | TRBV2 | CASSVSSGGYNEQFF | TGTGCCAGCAGTGTGAGTAGCGGGGGATACAATGAGCAGTTCTTC
- | - | TRBJ1-5 | TRBV19 | CASSAGQSNQPQHF | TGTGCCAGTAGTGCCGGACAGAGTAATCAGCCCCAGCATTTT
- | - | TRBJ1-6 | TRBV30 | CAWRGSSYNSPLHF | TGTGCCTGGAGGGGGAGCTCCTATAATTCACCCCTCCACTTT
- | - | TRBJ2-1 | TRBV7-5 | CVRSIDRGSYNEQFF | TGTGTCAGAAGCATCGACAGGGGGTCCTACAATGAGCAGTTCTTC
- | few | TRBJ1-1 | TRBV20-1 | CSASPSLSGEAFF | TGCAGTGCTAGTCCCTCGTTATCCGGTGAAGCTTTCTTT